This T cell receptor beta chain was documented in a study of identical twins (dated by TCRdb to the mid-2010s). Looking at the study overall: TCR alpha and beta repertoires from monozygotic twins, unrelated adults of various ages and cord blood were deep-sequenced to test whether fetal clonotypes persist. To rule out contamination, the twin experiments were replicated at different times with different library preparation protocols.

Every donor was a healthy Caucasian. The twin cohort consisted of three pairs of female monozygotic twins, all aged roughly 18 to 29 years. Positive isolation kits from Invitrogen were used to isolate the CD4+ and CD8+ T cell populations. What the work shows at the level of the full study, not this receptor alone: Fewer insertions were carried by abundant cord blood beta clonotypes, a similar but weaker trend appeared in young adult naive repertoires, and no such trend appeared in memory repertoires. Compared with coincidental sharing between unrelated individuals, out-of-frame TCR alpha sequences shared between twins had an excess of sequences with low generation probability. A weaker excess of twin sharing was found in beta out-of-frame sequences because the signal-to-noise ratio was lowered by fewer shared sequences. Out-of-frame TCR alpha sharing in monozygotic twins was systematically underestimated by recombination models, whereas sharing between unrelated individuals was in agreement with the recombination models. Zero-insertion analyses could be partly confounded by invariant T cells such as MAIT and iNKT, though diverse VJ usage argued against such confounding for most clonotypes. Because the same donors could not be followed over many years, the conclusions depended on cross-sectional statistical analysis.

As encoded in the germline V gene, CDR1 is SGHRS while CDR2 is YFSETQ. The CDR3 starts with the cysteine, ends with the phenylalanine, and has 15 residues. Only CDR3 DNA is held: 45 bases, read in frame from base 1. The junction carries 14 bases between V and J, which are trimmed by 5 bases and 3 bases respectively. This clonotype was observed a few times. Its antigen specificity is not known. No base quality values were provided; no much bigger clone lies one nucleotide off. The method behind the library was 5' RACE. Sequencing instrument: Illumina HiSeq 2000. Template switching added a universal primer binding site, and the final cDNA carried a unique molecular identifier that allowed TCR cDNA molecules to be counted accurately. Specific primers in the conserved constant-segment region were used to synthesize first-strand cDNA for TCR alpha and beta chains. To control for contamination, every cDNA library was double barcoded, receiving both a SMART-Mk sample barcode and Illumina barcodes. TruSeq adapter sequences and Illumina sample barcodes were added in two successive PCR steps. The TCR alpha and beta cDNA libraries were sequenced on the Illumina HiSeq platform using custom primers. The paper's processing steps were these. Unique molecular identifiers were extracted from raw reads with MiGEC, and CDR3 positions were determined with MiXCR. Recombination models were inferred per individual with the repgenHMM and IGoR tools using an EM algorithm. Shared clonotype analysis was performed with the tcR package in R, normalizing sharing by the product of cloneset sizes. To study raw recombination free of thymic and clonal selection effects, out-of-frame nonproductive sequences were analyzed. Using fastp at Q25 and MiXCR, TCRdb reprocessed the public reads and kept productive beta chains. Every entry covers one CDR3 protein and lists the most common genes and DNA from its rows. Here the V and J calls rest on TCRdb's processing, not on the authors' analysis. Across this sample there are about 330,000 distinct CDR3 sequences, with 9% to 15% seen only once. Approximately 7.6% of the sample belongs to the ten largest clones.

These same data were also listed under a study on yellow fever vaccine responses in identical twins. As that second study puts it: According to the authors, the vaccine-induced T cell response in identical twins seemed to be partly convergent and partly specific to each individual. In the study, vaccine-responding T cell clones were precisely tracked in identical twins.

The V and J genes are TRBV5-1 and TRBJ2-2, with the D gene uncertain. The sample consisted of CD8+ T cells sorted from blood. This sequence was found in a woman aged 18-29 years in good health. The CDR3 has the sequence CASRPREFDTGELFF. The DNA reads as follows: TGCGCCAGCAGACCAAGGGAATTCGACACCGGGGAGCTGTTTTTT.